One sample yielded the 10 T cell receptor beta chains listed below, sequenced in a study of T cell changes during pregnancy in multiple sclerosis. The data were produced by immunoSEQ multiplex PCR, yet TCRdb's version contains in-frame clones alone and is incomplete. The repertoire consists of roughly 89,000 clones, with 90% to 95% occurring once and the leading ten covering about 3.9%. Sequences were derived from peripheral blood, sampled in the first trimester of pregnancy. The receptors were gathered from a female donor with multiple sclerosis, enrolled in a pregnancy study.

In its sample, this clone was seen once. J is TRBJ2-7 and V is TRBV7-9, with D possibly being TRBD1 (7 bases). Germline V gives CDR1 SEHNR, CDR2 FQNEAQ (reference sequence). The CDR3 runs to 14 residues. V lost 11 bases to trimming and J lost 0 bases, with 17 bases between them. This CDR3 reads CAVGGTESSYEQYF. Written as DNA, the CDR3 is TGTGCCGTCGGCGGGACAGAGAGCTCCTACGAGCAGTACTTC.

The chain links TRBV15 to TRBJ2-2; D gene unclear. This CDR3 is built from 17 residues. Germline values: CDR1 LNHNV, CDR2 YYDKDF (reference sequence). The ends were cut back, 0 bases at V and 1 base at J, with 12 bases in the middle. This CDR3 reads CATSRDLKTVNTGELFF. The CDR3 DNA reads as TGTGCCACCAGCAGAGACCTGAAAACAGTGAACACCGGGGAGCTGTTTTTT.

The rearrangement links TRBV5-1 to TRBJ2-3; D might be TRBD2 (6 bases). V gave up 6 bases and J gave up 5 bases, with 13 bases separating them. This CDR3 is built from 13 residues. CDR1 and CDR2 from the germline V gene are SGHRS and YFSETQ. As DNA, the CDR3 is TGCGCCAGCACGCGGGACGGTGGAGATACGCAGTATTTT. Protein product: CASTRDGGDTQYF.

V is TRBV5-4 and J is TRBJ1-1; the D gene is possibly TRBD1 (6 bases). CDR1 and CDR2 from the germline V gene are SGHNT and YYREEE (reference sequence). Trimming removed 5 bases at V and 0 bases at J, with 17 bases between. The CDR3 is 16 amino acids. CDR3 in DNA: TGTGCCAGCAGAATAGAGGGGGGGCGGATGAACACTGAAGCTTTCTTT. Protein product: CASRIEGGRMNTEAFF.

The chain uses TRBV11-3 and TRBJ2-2, with TRBD1 matching 7 bases. Germline V CDR1 and CDR2: SGHNT, YENEEA. The J segment lost 1 base and the V segment lost 5 bases, leaving 7 bases of the junction unmatched. The CDR3 runs 16 residues. The chain's CDR3 is CASSPIGGKNTGELFF. The CDR3 nucleotides read TGTGCCAGCAGCCCCATAGGGGGCAAGAACACCGGGGAGCTGTTTTTT.

The gene calls are TRBV6-4 and TRBJ1-2; no firm D call. Looked up from germline, CDR1 is MRHNA and CDR2 is SNTAGT. CDR3 size: 12 residues. V dropped 4 bases and J dropped 6 bases, with 9 bases sitting between them. The CDR3: CASSGPRNGYTF. CDR3 DNA: TGTGCCAGCAGTGGGCCCAGGAATGGCTACACCTTC.

The chain carries TRBV6-5 and TRBJ1-1; 7 nucleotides match TRBD1. Germline V gives CDR1 MNHEY, CDR2 SVGAGI. With V trimmed by 7 bases and J by 0 bases, 5 bases remained unmatched. The length of the CDR3 is 14 residues. The chain's CDR3 is CASKGGQLNTEAFF. CDR3 nucleotide sequence: TGTGCCAGCAAGGGGGGACAGCTGAACACTGAAGCTTTCTTT.

The CDR3 nucleotides read TGTGCCAGCAGACTAGCGGGGGGCCCAGATACGCAGTATTTT. Protein: CASRLAGGPDTQYF. J is TRBJ2-3 and V is TRBV5-4, with 12 nucleotides matching TRBD2. CDR3 length equals 14 residues. Germline V gene lookup returns CDR1 SGHNT and CDR2 YYREEE (reference sequence). V shed 5 bases and J 4 bases; nucleotides not matched to a gene: 2. The whole variable domain, filled in from reference TRBV5-4 and TRBJ2-3, reads ETGVTQSPTHLIKTRGQQVTLRCSSQSGHNTVSWYQQALGQGPQFIFQYYREEENGRGNFPPRFSGLQFPNYSSELNVNALELDDSALYLCASRLAGGPDTQYFGPGTRLTVL.

The chain joins TRBV9 to TRBJ1-1; a weak D match, TRBD1 (6 bases). The length of the CDR3 is 14 residues. The germline CDR1 and CDR2 sequences are SGDLS and YYNGEE. The V gene lost 1 base and the J gene lost 2 bases, with 9 bases spanning the gap. The CDR3 spells CASSVLDSNTEAFF. The DNA of the CDR3 is TGTGCCAGCAGCGTATTGGACAGTAACACTGAAGCTTTCTTT.

The CDR3 region has the DNA TGTGCCAGCAGCTCGGGGGGCCAGGATGAGCAGTTCTTC. It translates to CASSSGGQDEQFF. This chain uses TRBV7-3 with TRBJ2-1, with D possibly TRBD2 on 7 matching bases. Per germline, CDR1 SGHTA and CDR2 FQGTGA. Trimming took 4 bases from V and 8 from J, leaving 12 bases between them. This CDR3 has 13 residues.